This entry lists 26 T cell receptor beta chains sequenced from one sample in a study of blood T cell repertoires in COVID-19. Clones were read by immunoSEQ multiplex PCR, and TCRdb kept only the in-frame ones, dropping some. The sample has more than 85,000 clones, 92% seen once. The sample consisted of peripheral blood. All receptors derive from a woman aged 45 to 65 with COVID-19, enrolled during active disease.

V and J are TRBV6-5 and TRBJ2-3; D is undetermined. V shed 5 bases and J shed 1 base, with 13 bases lying between them. Germline V lookup: CDR1 MNHEY, CDR2 SVGAGI. There are 15 residues in the CDR3. The CDR3 here is CASSLGGKGTDTQYF. The CDR3 DNA reads TGTGCCAGCAGTCTCGGCGGTAAAGGCACAGATACGCAGTATTTT.

CDR3 sequence: CASSGTRFSGTDTQYF. In DNA form, the CDR3 reads TGTGCCAGCAGCGGGACTAGATTTAGCGGCACAGATACGCAGTATTTT. The chain has TRBV3-1 (or the pseudogene TRBV3-2) and TRBJ2-3, with 8 bases that match TRBD2. CDR3 length: 16 amino acids. Losses at the gene ends were 5 bases for V and 1 base for J; bases not matched to a gene: 8. Per germline, CDR1 LGHDT and CDR2 YNNKEL (reference sequence).

V and J are TRBV25-1 and TRBJ1-3, with D possibly matching TRBD1 (6 bases). CDR3 length equals 15 residues. Trimming took off 6 bases at V and 4 bases at J, with 16 bases between the two ends. Germline V lookup: CDR1 MGHDK, CDR2 SYGVNS. The CDR3 bases are TGTGCCAGCAGCCCTACAGGGTTAGGGGGAAACACCATATATTTT. It specifies CASSPTGLGGNTIYF.

This rearrangement joins TRBV4-2 to TRBJ2-5; 14 bases match TRBD2. The CDR3 has 17 amino acids. J gave up 2 bases and V 4 bases, and 6 bases lay outside the gene matches. Germline V gives CDR1 LGHNA, CDR2 YNFKEQ. The CDR3 sequence is CASSPWGLAGEQETQYF. CDR3 DNA: TGTGCCAGCAGCCCTTGGGGACTAGCGGGGGAGCAAGAGACCCAGTACTTC.

The chain uses TRBV7-8 and TRBJ1-2, with 11 bases aligning to TRBD1. The CDR3 covers 18 residues. Trimming cost V 4 bases and J 4 bases; bases outside gene matches: 14. Germline lookup yields CDR1 SGHVS and CDR2 FQNEAQ. The CDR3: CASSSLKGGDRGTYGYTF. The CDR3 DNA is TGTGCCAGCAGCTCACTTAAGGGAGGGGACAGGGGGACCTATGGCTACACCTTC.

The chain has TRBV5-1 and TRBJ1-3; D not certain. The CDR3 consists of 16 residues. Germline CDR1 is SGHRS and CDR2 is YFSETQ. V shed 0 bases and J shed 3 bases, with 13 bases lying between them. DNA of the CDR3: TGCGCCAGCAGCTTGGGAGAGTCCTCCCTTGGAAACACCATATATTTT. As protein: CASSLGESSLGNTIYF.

J is TRBJ1-1 and V is TRBV27, with 8 positions matching TRBD1. Unmatched junction bases numbered 13, after V lost 3 bases and J lost 4 bases. Germline CDR1 reads MNHEY; CDR2 reads SMNVEV (reference sequence). This CDR3 is 17 amino acids long. This CDR3 reads CASSFSGRGRSLTEAFF. CDR3 sequence (DNA): TGTGCCAGCAGTTTCTCTGGCAGGGGGCGCTCGCTCACTGAAGCTTTCTTT.

CDR3 amino acids: CASSYSIVEGTEAFF. Written as DNA, the CDR3 is TGTGCCAGCAGTTACTCGATAGTGGAGGGCACTGAAGCTTTCTTT. The V and J genes are TRBV6-2 or TRBV6-3 and TRBJ1-1; no reliable D call. The germline CDR1 and CDR2 sequences are MNHEY and SVGEGT. This CDR3 has 15 amino acids. V was trimmed by 0 bases and J by 4 bases, leaving 12 bases between them.

This chain links TRBV30 with TRBJ1-5, with 9 bases fitting TRBD1. The CDR3 sequence is 15 residues long. Germline V lookup: CDR1 GTSNPN, CDR2 SVGIG (reference sequence). The V and J ends lost 4 bases and 7 bases, in that order; junction bases with no gene match: 11. The CDR3 is CAWTSKGQGWQPQHF. The CDR3 DNA follows: TGTGCCTGGACCAGCAAGGGACAGGGCTGGCAGCCCCAGCATTTT.

The chain couples TRBV4-1 to TRBJ1-3; weak D call: TRBD1 (5 bases). This CDR3 is 17 amino acids long. CDR1 is MGHRA and CDR2 is YSYEKL in the germline V gene. The germline V and J ends were trimmed by 1 base and 4 bases, with 17 bases remaining between them. The CDR3 region has the DNA TGCGCCAGCAGCCAAGGGAGCGGGGGGTTGGCAGGAAACACCATATATTTT. This encodes CASSQGSGGLAGNTIYF.

The chain links TRBV7-3 to TRBJ2-3, with TRBD2 matching over 10 bases. Per germline, CDR1 SGHTA and CDR2 FQGTGA. V gave up 1 base and J gave up 6 bases; unmatched junction bases: 4. This CDR3 comprises 15 residues. In nucleotides, the CDR3 is TGTGCCAGCAGCTTAAAGCGGGGGGGCGCTGATACGCAGTATTTT. Amino acids: CASSLKRGGADTQYF.

The chain is built from TRBV3-1 (or the pseudogene TRBV3-2) and TRBJ1-2; 9 nucleotides line up with TRBD1. The CDR3 is made up of 14 amino acids. From germline, CDR1 is LGHDT and CDR2 YNNKEL (reference sequence). J gave up 6 bases and V 4 bases, and 6 bases lay outside the gene matches. The chain's CDR3 is CASSLLTGGNGYTF. The CDR3 DNA follows: TGTGCCAGCAGCCTTTTGACAGGGGGAAATGGCTACACCTTC.

The rearrangement uses TRBV1 and TRBJ2-2; TRBD2, as called in the table, went unchecked against the DNA. TRBV1 is annotated as a pseudogene. The CDR3 sequence is 23 residues long. The CDR3 DNA is TGCACCAGCAGGGGGATGAAGGCCGGGGAGTTACTGCTAGCGGGATTTAACACCGGGGAGCTGTTTTTT. Its translation is CTSRGMKAGELLLAGFNTGELFF.

This clone has a single count. The chain carries TRBV10-1 and TRBJ2-3; D uncertain. This CDR3 comprises 14 residues. The germline V gene has CDR1 WNHNN and CDR2 SYGVQD (reference sequence). V was trimmed by 6 bases and J by 2 bases, leaving 12 bases between them. CDR3 in amino acids: CASSSTFFTDTQYF. The CDR3 DNA follows: TGCGCCAGCAGCTCCACTTTCTTCACAGATACGCAGTATTTT.

This clone was seen just once. V is TRBV5-1 and J is TRBJ2-5; 9 bases agree with TRBD2. J was trimmed by 2 bases and V by 0 bases; bases with no gene match: 5. This CDR3 spans 16 amino acids. CDR1 and CDR2 (germline): SGHRS, YFSETQ. CDR3 DNA sequence: TGCGCCAGCAGCTTGGGGCTAGCGGGACCTCAAGAGACCCAGTACTTC. The encoded protein is CASSLGLAGPQETQYF.

The chain is built from TRBV19 and TRBJ1-1; D is undetermined. The CDR3 has 10 residues. Germline values: CDR1 LNHDA, CDR2 SQIVND (reference sequence). V was cut by 9 bases and J by 7 bases, with 9 bases left in between. The CDR3 protein is CASAGVEAFF. The CDR3 coding sequence is TGTGCCAGCGCCGGGGTTGAAGCTTTCTTT.

In this sample, this clone turned up a few times. The rearrangement joins TRBV7-9 to TRBJ1-2; D may be TRBD1 (6 bases). The CDR3 runs to 15 residues. Germline V gives CDR1 SEHNR, CDR2 FQNEAQ (reference sequence). V was cut by 1 base and J by 3 bases, with 12 bases left in between. CDR3 region: CASSLGGGGDYGYTF. For the CDR3, the DNA is TGTGCCAGCAGCTTAGGAGGGGGTGGCGACTATGGCTACACCTTC. Combining the CDR3 with reference TRBV7-9 and TRBJ1-2 gives the whole variable domain DTGVSQNPRHKITKRGQNVTFRCDPISEHNRLYWYRQTLGQGPEFLTYFQNEAQLEKSRLLSDRFSAERPKGSFSTLEIQRTEQGDSAMYLCASSLGGGGDYGYTFGSGTRLTVV.

V gene TRBV19 combines with J gene TRBJ1-1; 7 bases map to TRBD1. Germline CDR1 LNHDA, CDR2 SQIVND (reference sequence). The CDR3 is 12 residues long. V gave up 6 bases and J gave up 3 bases; unmatched junction bases: 1. CDR3 in amino acids: CASSDRDTEAFF. The DNA of the CDR3 is TGTGCCAGTAGCGACAGGGACACTGAAGCTTTCTTT.

This chain links TRBV19 with TRBJ1-2; no firm D call. Trimming removed 5 bases from V and 8 bases from J, with 12 bases in between. Per germline, CDR1 LNHDA and CDR2 SQIVND (reference sequence). This CDR3 is 12 amino acids long. CDR3: CASSVTGGGYTF. The CDR3, as DNA: TGTGCCAGTAGTGTCACCGGCGGGGGCTACACCTTC.

V usage is TRBV11-3 and J usage is TRBJ1-1; TRBD1 agrees at 9 bases. Per germline, CDR1 SGHNT and CDR2 YENEEA. This CDR3 has 14 residues. Trimming at V came to 4 bases and at J to 9 bases, leaving 9 bases not matched to a gene. CDR3 DNA sequence: TGTGCCAGCAGCTCTACGGGACAGGGTGGGAAAGCTTTCTTT. Translating it yields CASSSTGQGGKAFF. The full variable domain, its missing parts supplied by reference TRBV11-3 and TRBJ1-1, is EAGVVQSPRYKIIEKKQPVAFWCNPISGHNTLYWYLQNLGQGPELLIRYENEEAVDDSQLPKDRFSAERLKGVDSTLKIQPAELGDSAVYLCASSSTGQGGKAFFGQGTRLTVV.

The rearrangement joins TRBV18 to TRBJ1-1; 7 nucleotides line up with TRBD1. V lost 3 bases to trimming and J lost 0 bases; unmatched junction nucleotides: 1. From germline, CDR1 is KGHSH and CDR2 LQKENI. The CDR3 is 14 amino acids. CDR3 region: CASSPGQVNTEAFF. The CDR3 coding sequence is TGTGCCAGCTCACCCGGACAGGTGAACACTGAAGCTTTCTTT.

The rearrangement joins TRBV30 to TRBJ2-1, with D maybe TRBD2 (6 bases). CDR1 and CDR2 (germline): GTSNPN, SVGIG (reference sequence). The CDR3 contains 13 residues. Trimming pared 3 bases from V and 9 bases from J, leaving 15 bases between. This chain's CDR3 is CAWSRSSAFEQFF. CDR3 coding DNA: TGTGCCTGGAGCAGGTCTAGCGCCTTTGAGCAGTTCTTC.

The J gene is TRBJ1-2, the V gene TRBV24-1, with 9 bases matching TRBD1. The CDR3 length is 14 residues. CDR1 KGHDR and CDR2 SFDVKD come from the germline V gene. V lost 4 bases to trimming and J lost 8 bases; unmatched junction nucleotides: 7. The CDR3 sequence is CATSDPGTGKGYTF. The CDR3 bases are TGTGCCACCAGTGACCCCGGGACAGGGAAGGGCTACACCTTC.

The chain recombines TRBV2 with TRBJ1-5; no reliable D call. Germline V lookup: CDR1 SNHLY, CDR2 FYNNEI. V lost 4 bases, J lost 5 bases, and 15 bases lay in between. The CDR3 has 15 amino acids. The CDR3 coding sequence is TGTGCCAGCAGTGGGTTAGGGAGTGGGCATCAGCCCCAGCATTTT. It is translated as CASSGLGSGHQPQHF.

J is TRBJ2-1 and V is TRBV11-2; D call uncertain. Per the germline V gene, CDR1 is SGHAT and CDR2 is FQNNGV. The CDR3 totals 11 residues. V lost 0 bases and J lost 8, with 2 bases in between. The CDR3 sequence is CASSLDYEQFF. The CDR3 DNA sequence: TGTGCCAGCAGCTTAGACTATGAGCAGTTCTTC.

The chain joins TRBV7-9 to TRBJ2-7, with 8 positions matching TRBD2. The CDR3 runs to 16 residues. V was clipped by 5 bases and J by 1 base; unmatched bases: 10. CDR1 and CDR2 from the germline V gene are SEHNR and FQNEAQ (reference sequence). The CDR3 bases are TGTGCCAGCAGCCCCTCGGCAACTAGCGGTTCCTACGAGCAGTACGTC. It yields the protein CASSPSATSGSYEQYV.